The 27 T cell receptor beta chains below come from one sample, sequenced in a study of Ad26.COV2.S vaccination and SARS-CoV-2 variants. Generated by immunoSEQ multiplex PCR, the TCRdb table keeps only in-frame clones and is missing some. The sample records about 470,000 clones, less than 95% being singletons. The treatment here: some 19 received Ad26.COV2.S at low or high dose, single or two shots; about 5 received placebo; per-sample allocation not given. Specimen acquisition occurred on day 63 following the initial vaccine or placebo injection. The specimen comprised peripheral blood, sampled in a trial of Ad26.COV2.S vaccine versus placebo. All receptors come from a person between 18 and 65 years old who received the Ad26.COV2.S COVID-19 vaccine or a placebo.

The chain has TRBV5-5 and TRBJ2-7, with unresolved D. Germline assignment: CDR1 SGHKS and CDR2 YYEKEE (reference sequence). The CDR3 consists of 14 residues. The V end was cut by 0 bases, the J end by 7 bases, with 14 bases between. The CDR3 protein is CASSLARKESEQYF. The CDR3 DNA follows: TGTGCCAGCAGCTTGGCCCGGAAAGAATCGGAGCAGTACTTC.

Here the CDR3 reads CASSEGQALGGQETQYF. The CDR3 DNA sequence: TGTGCCAGCAGTGAGGGACAGGCCCTCGGGGGCCAAGAGACCCAGTACTTC. This chain connects TRBV2 to TRBJ2-5; 8 bases map to TRBD1. V lost 3 bases and J lost 1; bases outside the gene matches: 10. CDR3 size: 17 residues. The germline gives CDR1 SNHLY, CDR2 FYNNEI.

V gene TRBV24-1 combines with J gene TRBJ2-3, with 8 nucleotides matching TRBD1. Germline V gene sequence: CDR1 KGHDR, CDR2 SFDVKD. Trimming took 3 bases from V and 4 from J; bases not matched to a gene: 8. The CDR3 sequence is 16 residues long. The CDR3 DNA reads TGTGCCACCAGTGATGACAGGACAGGGATCTCAGATACGCAGTATTTT. Protein sequence: CATSDDRTGISDTQYF.

V is TRBV6-2 or TRBV6-3 and J is TRBJ2-3, with D maybe TRBD1 (6 bases). V lost 6 bases and J lost 4, with 23 bases in between. Looked up from germline, CDR1 is MNHEY and CDR2 is SVGEGT. This CDR3 is 17 amino acids long. The CDR3 region has the DNA TGTGCCAGCAGCCGCCGGGACAACAACAACCGGCCAGATACGCAGTATTTT. Its protein is CASSRRDNNNRPDTQYF.

The genes are TRBV4-2 and TRBJ2-2; 9 bases are a match to TRBD1. Germline trimming cut 0 bases from V and 4 bases from J; bases unmatched to any gene: 0. This CDR3 is built from 15 residues. Germline V gene sequence: CDR1 LGHNA, CDR2 YNFKEQ. The CDR3 sequence: CASSQEQGATGELFF. In DNA, the CDR3 is TGTGCCAGCAGCCAAGAACAGGGGGCCACCGGGGAGCTGTTTTTT.

This rearrangement joins TRBV24-1 to TRBJ2-1, with a possible D match to TRBD2 (6 bases). Trimming left V 4 bases short and J 8 bases short, with 20 bases between. The CDR3 runs 16 residues. CDR1 is KGHDR and CDR2 is SFDVKD in the germline V gene. The CDR3 bases are TGTGCCACCAGTGACCCCATACGGGAGCGGCGGGATGAGCAGTTCTTC. Encoded protein: CATSDPIRERRDEQFF.

The chain employs TRBV6-2 or TRBV6-3 and TRBJ1-5; TRBD1 might be the D (5 bases). Germline CDR1 reads MNHEY; CDR2 reads SVGEGT. Trimming removed 5 bases at V and 1 base at J, with 15 bases between. The CDR3 totals 16 residues. In DNA, the CDR3 is TGTGCCAGCAGTGACGGGCAGGGAGGGAGCAATCAGCCCCAGCATTTT. Its translation is CASSDGQGGSNQPQHF.

The rearrangement joins TRBV2 to TRBJ2-2; D remains unclear. Germline CDR1 reads SNHLY; CDR2 reads FYNNEI. This CDR3 has 16 residues. Trimming left V 2 bases short and J 1 base short, with 11 bases between. Here the CDR3 DNA reads TGTGCCAGCAGTGAATCCGCCGTCGGGAACACCGGGGAGCTGTTTTTT. Translation gives CASSESAVGNTGELFF. Based on the CDR3 plus reference TRBV2 and TRBJ2-2, the full variable domain is EPEVTQTPSHQVTQMGQEVILRCVPISNHLYFYWYRQILGQKVEFLVSFYNNEISEKSEIFDDQFSVERPDGSNFTLKIRSTKLEDSAMYFCASSESAVGNTGELFFGEGSRLTVL.

The chain couples TRBV27 to TRBJ2-7, with 7 bases lining up with TRBD2. Trimming took 2 bases from V and 0 from J; bases not matched to a gene: 7. Germline-derived CDR1 and CDR2 are MNHEY and SMNVEV (reference sequence). The CDR3 extends over 16 amino acids. The CDR3 DNA reads TGTGCCAGCAGTTTAGGTCTAGCGGAAAGCTCCTACGAGCAGTACTTC. It is translated as CASSLGLAESSYEQYF.

The genes are TRBV6-2 or TRBV6-3 and TRBJ1-1; D unclear. The CDR3 loop spans 11 amino acids. Germline V gene data show CDR1 as MNHEY and CDR2 as SVGEGT. The V gene lost 2 bases and the J gene lost 8 bases, with 6 bases spanning the gap. CDR3 amino acids: CASSYRGEAFF. CDR3 DNA sequence: TGTGCCAGCAGTTACCGGGGAGAAGCTTTCTTT.

The chain combines TRBV5-1 with TRBJ2-1, with D possibly matching TRBD2 (5 bases). V was trimmed by 0 bases and J by 3 bases, leaving 16 bases between them. Per germline, CDR1 SGHRS and CDR2 YFSETQ. The CDR3 sequence is 17 residues long. CDR3 nucleotides: TGCGCCAGCAGCTTGGGGACTGGCGGCCAGTACTACAATGAGCAGTTCTTC. It is translated as CASSLGTGGQYYNEQFF. The variable domain in full, completed from reference TRBV5-1 and TRBJ2-1, reads KAGVTQTPRYLIKTRGQQVTLSCSPISGHRSVSWYQQTPGQGLQFLFEYFSETQRNKGNFPGRFSGRQFSNSRSEMNVSTLELGDSALYLCASSLGTGGQYYNEQFFGPGTRLTVL.

The chain links TRBV10-3 to TRBJ2-7, with TRBD2 matching over 12 bases. Germline CDR1 reads ENHRY; CDR2 reads SYGVKD. V lost 6 bases to trimming and J lost 4 bases; unmatched junction nucleotides: 10. The CDR3 sequence is 16 residues long. CDR3 protein: CAIRRSGLAGSYEQYF. Here the CDR3 DNA reads TGTGCCATCAGGAGATCGGGACTAGCGGGCTCATACGAGCAGTACTTC.

This clone showed up just a few times. One end of the junction is discordant with germline, which a read error may explain. The rearrangement joins TRBV9 to TRBJ1-5; no firm D call. Germline-derived CDR1 and CDR2 are SGDLS and YYNGEE. This CDR3 is 14 amino acids long. CDR3 amino acids: CASSVDPSNQPQHF. CDR3 DNA sequence: TGTGCCAGCAGTGTAGACCCTAGCAATCAGCCCCAGCATTTT.

The V and J genes are TRBV18 and TRBJ1-1; D gene unclear. In germline, CDR1 is KGHSH, CDR2 LQKENI. The CDR3 loop spans 15 amino acids. The V end was cut by 2 bases, the J end by 5 bases, with 15 bases between. The CDR3 DNA sequence: TGTGCCAGCTCACCAAGTTCGGGGAGGTTTACTGAAGCTTTCTTT. This encodes CASSPSSGRFTEAFF.

This chain joins TRBV11-2 and TRBJ2-5; D is undetermined. V lost 1 base, J lost 5 bases, and 8 bases lay in between. Germline V lookup: CDR1 SGHAT, CDR2 FQNNGV. There are 13 residues in the CDR3. The CDR3 sequence is CASSLVGGETQYF. CDR3 in DNA: TGTGCCAGCAGCTTAGTCGGTGGGGAGACCCAGTACTTC.

The chain carries TRBV6-5 and TRBJ2-3, with unresolved D. The V end lost 6 bases, the J end lost 5 bases, and 12 bases lay between the germline ends. From germline, CDR1 is MNHEY and CDR2 SVGAGI. The CDR3 is made up of 13 amino acids. The CDR3 protein is CASRPGPVDTQYF. Here the CDR3 DNA reads TGTGCCAGCAGGCCTGGCCCTGTAGATACGCAGTATTTT.

The chain couples TRBV7-9 to TRBJ2-5; a possible D gene is TRBD2 (5 bases). In germline, CDR1 is SEHNR, CDR2 FQNEAQ (reference sequence). The germline V and J ends were trimmed by 4 bases and 2 bases, with 11 bases remaining between them. The CDR3 covers 14 residues. CDR3 in amino acids: CASSSSTGQETQYF. The CDR3 DNA reads TGTGCCAGCAGCTCCTCGACGGGGCAAGAGACCCAGTACTTC.

The chain carries TRBV15 and TRBJ2-5; no firm D call. The CDR3 extends over 15 amino acids. Germline CDR1 LNHNV, CDR2 YYDKDF (reference sequence). V was clipped by 3 bases and J by 3 bases, with 14 bases between them. CDR3 sequence: CATSRDGSREETQYF. CDR3 nucleotide sequence: TGTGCCACCAGCAGGGACGGTTCTAGAGAAGAGACCCAGTACTTC.

This clone appeared once. In the same sample, other DNA sequences code for this CDR3. The chain is built from TRBV27 and TRBJ2-5; 9 bases are a match to TRBD2. This CDR3 comprises 14 residues. V lost 5 bases, J lost 1 base, and 2 bases stayed unmatched. Germline V lookup: CDR1 MNHEY, CDR2 SMNVEV (reference sequence). The CDR3 protein is CASSPTSGQETQYF. CDR3 coding DNA: TGTGCCAGCAGTCCGACTAGCGGCCAAGAGACCCAGTACTTC.

The chain combines TRBV7-9 with TRBJ2-7; D may be TRBD1 (6 bases). Germline CDR1 SEHNR, CDR2 FQNEAQ (reference sequence). This CDR3 contains 14 residues. V gave up 5 bases and J gave up 0 bases, with 11 bases separating them. The CDR3 is CASSLGQISYEQYF. CDR3 bases: TGTGCCAGCAGCCTTGGACAGATCTCCTACGAGCAGTACTTC.

The V and J genes are TRBV11-3 and TRBJ2-2; tentatively, D is TRBD2 (5 bases). CDR1 and CDR2 from the germline V gene are SGHNT and YENEEA. This CDR3 contains 16 residues. The germline V and J ends were trimmed by 1 base and 0 bases, with 9 bases remaining between them. CDR3 loop: CASSLVLAANTGELFF. The CDR3 bases are TGTGCCAGCAGCTTAGTTCTAGCAGCGAACACCGGGGAGCTGTTTTTT.

J is TRBJ1-1 and V is TRBV28; TRBD1 matches at 12 bases. Germline assignment: CDR1 MDHEN and CDR2 SYDVKM. The CDR3 covers 15 residues. Trimming at V came to 6 bases and at J to 3 bases, leaving 5 bases not matched to a gene. CDR3 protein: CASRPGQGADTEAFF. CDR3 bases: TGTGCCAGCAGGCCGGGACAGGGGGCGGACACTGAAGCTTTCTTT.

This clone appeared a single time. The chain carries TRBV15 and TRBJ2-7; D uncertain. Germline lookup yields CDR1 LNHNV and CDR2 YYDKDF (reference sequence). This CDR3 has 14 amino acids. V lost 2 bases, J lost 2 bases, and 10 bases lay in between. The CDR3 DNA follows: TGTGCCACCAGCAGACCGACGGTAGCCTACGAGCAGTACTTC. Translating it yields CATSRPTVAYEQYF.

The chain recombines TRBV28 with TRBJ1-5; D gene uncertain. CDR3 length equals 13 residues. Germline V lookup: CDR1 MDHEN, CDR2 SYDVKM. V lost 11 bases and J 0 bases, leaving 11 bases between the germline ends. DNA for the CDR3: TGTGCCGTACAGAGTTATAGCAATCAGCCCCAGCATTTT. This gives the protein CAVQSYSNQPQHF.

For this clone: Other nucleotide sequences from this sample produce the same CDR3. This chain connects TRBV2 to TRBJ2-5; unclear D gene. The CDR3 runs to 11 residues. V was clipped by 7 bases and J by 3 bases, with 6 bases between them. The germline V gene has CDR1 SNHLY and CDR2 FYNNEI. CDR3 in amino acids: CASTTEETQYF. The CDR3, as DNA: TGTGCCAGCACCACCGAAGAGACCCAGTACTTC.

V is TRBV5-1 and J is TRBJ2-5; 10 nucleotides line up with TRBD2. Germline V gene sequence: CDR1 SGHRS, CDR2 YFSETQ. This CDR3 comprises 16 residues. J lost 2 bases, V lost 4 bases, and 8 bases had no gene match. The CDR3 sequence is CASSLRTSGAQETQYF. In nucleotides, the CDR3 is TGCGCCAGCAGCCTTCGGACTAGCGGTGCACAAGAGACCCAGTACTTC.

The gene calls are TRBV5-1 and TRBJ2-3; D is uncertain. The CDR3 consists of 13 residues. Between the trimmed V and J ends, which lost 2 bases and 4 bases, there was a span of 8 bases. Looked up from germline, CDR1 is SGHRS and CDR2 is YFSETQ. The CDR3 loop is CASSFRLSDTQYF. DNA for the CDR3: TGCGCCAGCAGCTTCCGACTGTCAGATACGCAGTATTTT. Together with reference TRBV5-1 and TRBJ2-3, the CDR3 gives the full variable domain: KAGVTQTPRYLIKTRGQQVTLSCSPISGHRSVSWYQQTPGQGLQFLFEYFSETQRNKGNFPGRFSGRQFSNSRSEMNVSTLELGDSALYLCASSFRLSDTQYFGPGTRLTVL.